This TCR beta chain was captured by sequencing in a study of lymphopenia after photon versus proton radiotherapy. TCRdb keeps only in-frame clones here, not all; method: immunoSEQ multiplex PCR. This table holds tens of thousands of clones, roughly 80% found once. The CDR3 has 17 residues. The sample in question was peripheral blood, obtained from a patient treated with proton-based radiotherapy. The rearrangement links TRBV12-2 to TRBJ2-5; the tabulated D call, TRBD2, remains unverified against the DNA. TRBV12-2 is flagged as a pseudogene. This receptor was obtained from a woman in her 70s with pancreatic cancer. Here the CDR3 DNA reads TGTGCAAGTCGCTTAGAGTTCGGGGGAAGGTTAGGAGAGACCCAGTACTTC. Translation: CASRLEFGGRLGETQYF.